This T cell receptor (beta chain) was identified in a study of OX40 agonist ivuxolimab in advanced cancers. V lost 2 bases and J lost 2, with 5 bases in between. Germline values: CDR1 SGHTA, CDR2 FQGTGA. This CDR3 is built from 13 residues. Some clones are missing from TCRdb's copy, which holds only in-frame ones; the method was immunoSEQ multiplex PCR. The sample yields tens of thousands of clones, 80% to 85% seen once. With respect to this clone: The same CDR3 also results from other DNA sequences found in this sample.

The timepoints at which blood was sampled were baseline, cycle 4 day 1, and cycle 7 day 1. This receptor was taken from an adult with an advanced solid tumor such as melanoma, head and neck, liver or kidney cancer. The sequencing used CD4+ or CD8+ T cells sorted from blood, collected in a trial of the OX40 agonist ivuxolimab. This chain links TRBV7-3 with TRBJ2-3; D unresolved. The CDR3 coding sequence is TGTGCCAGCAGCTTAGCCTACACAGATACGCAGTATTTT. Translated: CASSLAYTDTQYF.